This T cell receptor beta chain was documented in a study of OX40 agonist ivuxolimab in advanced cancers. This clone was seen once. Its specificity is unknown. General study points: Expanded clones were, on average, more numerous among CD8+ T cells than CD4+.

The CDR3 has 19 residues. The trim removed 2 bases at V and 0 bases at J, leaving 9 bases unmatched. Germline CDR1 reads SEHNR; CDR2 reads FQNEAQ (reference sequence). Method: immunoSEQ multiplex PCR; TCRdb's copy keeps in-frame clones and lacks some. The sample holds some 82,000 clones, 85% to 95% seen once. This rearrangement joins TRBV7-9 to TRBJ2-1; 11 bases are a match to TRBD2. The clonotype was recovered from an adult with an advanced solid tumor such as melanoma, head and neck, liver or kidney cancer. This specimen consisted of CD4+ or CD8+ T cells sorted from blood, obtained in a trial of the OX40 agonist ivuxolimab. In nucleotides, the CDR3 is TGTGCCAGCAGCTTATTGGCTAGCGGGAGGCCTAGCTCCTACAATGAGCAGTTCTTC. It translates to CASSLLASGRPSSYNEQFF.